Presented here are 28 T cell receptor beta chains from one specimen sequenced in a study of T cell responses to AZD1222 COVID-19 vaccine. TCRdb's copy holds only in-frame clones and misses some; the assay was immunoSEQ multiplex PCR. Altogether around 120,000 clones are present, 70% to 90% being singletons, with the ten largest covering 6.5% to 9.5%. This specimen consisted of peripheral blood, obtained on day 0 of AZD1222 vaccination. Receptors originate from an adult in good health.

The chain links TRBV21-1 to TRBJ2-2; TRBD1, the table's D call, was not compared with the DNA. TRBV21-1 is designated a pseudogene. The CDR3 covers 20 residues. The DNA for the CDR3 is TGTGCCAGCAGCAAAGCGCGGGGTAAGAGGGGACAGGGGGCCACCGGGGAGCTGTTTTTT. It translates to CASSKARGKRGQGATGELFF.

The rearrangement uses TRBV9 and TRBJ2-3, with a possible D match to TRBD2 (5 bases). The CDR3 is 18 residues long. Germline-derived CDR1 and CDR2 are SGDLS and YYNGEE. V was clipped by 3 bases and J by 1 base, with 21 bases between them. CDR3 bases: TGTGCCAGCAGCGGTAGTAGTGGAGGAGGACCGGGCACAGATACGCAGTATTTT. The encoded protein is CASSGSSGGGPGTDTQYF. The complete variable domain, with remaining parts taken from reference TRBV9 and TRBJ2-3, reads DSGVTQTPKHLITATGQRVTLRCSPRSGDLSVYWYQQSLDQGLQFLIQYYNGEERAKGNILERFSAQQFPDLHSELNLSSLELGDSALYFCASSGSSGGGPGTDTQYFGPGTRLTVL.

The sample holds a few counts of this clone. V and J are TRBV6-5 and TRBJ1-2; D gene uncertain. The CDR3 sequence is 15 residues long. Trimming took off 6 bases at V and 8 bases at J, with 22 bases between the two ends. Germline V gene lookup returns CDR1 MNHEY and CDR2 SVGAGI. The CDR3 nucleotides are TGTGCCAGCAGCTACGACTCAACCAGATTTGTCGGCTACACCTTC. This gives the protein CASSYDSTRFVGYTF.

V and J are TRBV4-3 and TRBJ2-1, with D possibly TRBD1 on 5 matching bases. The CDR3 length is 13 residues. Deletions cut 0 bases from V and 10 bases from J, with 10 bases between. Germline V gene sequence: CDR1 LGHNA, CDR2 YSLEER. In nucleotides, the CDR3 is TGCGCCAGCAGCCAAGAGACATGGGGCGAGCAGTTCTTC. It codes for CASSQETWGEQFF.

The CDR3 reads CAISPQTGGQETQYF. For the CDR3, the DNA is TGTGCCATCAGTCCTCAGACAGGGGGGCAAGAGACCCAGTACTTC. The rearrangement joins TRBV10-3 to TRBJ2-5, with TRBD1 matching 9 bases. Germline-derived CDR1 and CDR2 are ENHRY and SYGVKD. The V gene end was trimmed by 5 bases and the J gene end by 2 bases; junction bases not matched to a gene: 6. This CDR3 contains 15 residues.

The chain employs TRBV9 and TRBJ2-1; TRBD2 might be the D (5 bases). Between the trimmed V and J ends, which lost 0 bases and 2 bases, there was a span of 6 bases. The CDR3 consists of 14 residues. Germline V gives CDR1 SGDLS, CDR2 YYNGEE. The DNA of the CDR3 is TGTGCCAGCAGCGTAGGAGGGCCCTACAATGAGCAGTTCTTC. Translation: CASSVGGPYNEQFF.

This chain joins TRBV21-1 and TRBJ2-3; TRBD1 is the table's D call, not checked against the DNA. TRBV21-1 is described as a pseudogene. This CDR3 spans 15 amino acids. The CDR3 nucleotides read TGTGCCAGCAGCAAAGGGGAAGGGGTGGGAGATACGCAGTATTTT. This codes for CASSKGEGVGDTQYF.

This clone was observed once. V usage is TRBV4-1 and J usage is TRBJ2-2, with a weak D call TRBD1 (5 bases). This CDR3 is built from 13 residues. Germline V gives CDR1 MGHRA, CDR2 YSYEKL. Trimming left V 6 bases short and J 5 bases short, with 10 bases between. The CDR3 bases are TGCGCCAGCAGGACAGTTGGGACCGGGGAGCTGTTTTTT. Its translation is CASRTVGTGELFF.

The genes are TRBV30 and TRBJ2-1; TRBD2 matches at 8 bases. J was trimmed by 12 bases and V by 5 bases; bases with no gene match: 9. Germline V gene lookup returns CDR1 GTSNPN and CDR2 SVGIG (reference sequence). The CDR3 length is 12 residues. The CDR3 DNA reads TGTGCCTGGGACGGGGGGGCCCGATGGCAGTTCTTC. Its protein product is CAWDGGARWQFF.

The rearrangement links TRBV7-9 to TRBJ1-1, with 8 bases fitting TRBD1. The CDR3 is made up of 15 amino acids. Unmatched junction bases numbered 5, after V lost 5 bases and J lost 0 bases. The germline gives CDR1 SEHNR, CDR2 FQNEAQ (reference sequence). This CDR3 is CASSRSGQVNTEAFF. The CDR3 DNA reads TGTGCCAGCAGCCGTTCGGGACAGGTGAACACTGAAGCTTTCTTT.

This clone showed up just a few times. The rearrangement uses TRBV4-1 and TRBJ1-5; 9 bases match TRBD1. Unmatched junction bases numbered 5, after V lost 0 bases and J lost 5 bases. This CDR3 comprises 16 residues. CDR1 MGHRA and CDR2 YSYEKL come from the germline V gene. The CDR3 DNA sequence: TGCGCCAGCAGCCAAGAGGCGGGACAGGGATATCAGCCCCAGCATTTT. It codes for CASSQEAGQGYQPQHF.

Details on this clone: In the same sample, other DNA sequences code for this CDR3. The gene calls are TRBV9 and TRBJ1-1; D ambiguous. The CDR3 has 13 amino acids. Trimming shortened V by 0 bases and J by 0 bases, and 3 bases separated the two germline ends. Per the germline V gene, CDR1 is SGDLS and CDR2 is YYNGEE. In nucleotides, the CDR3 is TGTGCCAGCAGCGTAGCGGTGAACACTGAAGCTTTCTTT. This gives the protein CASSVAVNTEAFF. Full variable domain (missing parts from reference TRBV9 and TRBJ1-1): DSGVTQTPKHLITATGQRVTLRCSPRSGDLSVYWYQQSLDQGLQFLIQYYNGEERAKGNILERFSAQQFPDLHSELNLSSLELGDSALYFCASSVAVNTEAFFGQGTRLTVV.

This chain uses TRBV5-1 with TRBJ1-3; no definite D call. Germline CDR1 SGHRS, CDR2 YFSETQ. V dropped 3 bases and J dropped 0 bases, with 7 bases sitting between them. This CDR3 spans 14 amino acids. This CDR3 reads CASSSGNSGNTIYF. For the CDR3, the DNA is TGCGCCAGCAGCTCGGGAAACTCTGGAAACACCATATATTTT.

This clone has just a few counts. The CDR3 protein is CASSPSGQGSYEQYF. DNA for the CDR3: TGTGCCAGCAGCCCGTCGGGACAGGGCTCCTACGAGCAGTACTTC. The J gene is TRBJ2-7, the V gene TRBV5-5; 9 nucleotides match TRBD1. Germline assignment: CDR1 SGHKS and CDR2 YYEKEE (reference sequence). J gave up 0 bases and V 4 bases, and 5 bases lay outside the gene matches. The CDR3 sequence is 15 residues long.

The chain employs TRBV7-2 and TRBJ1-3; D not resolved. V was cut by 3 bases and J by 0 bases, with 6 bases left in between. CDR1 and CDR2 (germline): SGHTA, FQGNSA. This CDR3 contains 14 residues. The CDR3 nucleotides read TGTGCCAGCAGCTTGGTGAGCTCTGGAAACACCATATATTTT. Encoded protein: CASSLVSSGNTIYF. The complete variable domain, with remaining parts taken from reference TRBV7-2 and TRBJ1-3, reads GAGVSQSPSNKVTEKGKDVELRCDPISGHTALYWYRQSLGQGLEFLIYFQGNSAPDKSGLPSDRFSAERTGGSVSTLTIQRTQQEDSAVYLCASSLVSSGNTIYFGEGSWLTVV.

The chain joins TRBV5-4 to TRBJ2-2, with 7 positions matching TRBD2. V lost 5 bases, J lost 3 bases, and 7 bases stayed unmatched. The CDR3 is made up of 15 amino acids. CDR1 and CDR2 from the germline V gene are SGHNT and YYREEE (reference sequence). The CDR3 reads CASRAGTTDTGELFF. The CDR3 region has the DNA TGTGCCAGCAGAGCCGGGACTACGGACACCGGGGAGCTGTTTTTT.

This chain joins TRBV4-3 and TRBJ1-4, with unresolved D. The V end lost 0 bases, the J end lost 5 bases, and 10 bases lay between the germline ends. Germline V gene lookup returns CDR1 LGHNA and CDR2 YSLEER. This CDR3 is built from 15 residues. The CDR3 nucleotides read TGCGCCAGCAGCCAAGATACAGCTCACAATGAAAAACTGTTTTTT. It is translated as CASSQDTAHNEKLFF.

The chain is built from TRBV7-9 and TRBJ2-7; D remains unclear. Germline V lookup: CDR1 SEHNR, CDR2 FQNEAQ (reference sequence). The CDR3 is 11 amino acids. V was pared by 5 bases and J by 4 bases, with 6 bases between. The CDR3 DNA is TGTGCCAGCAGCACATATTACGAGCAGTACTTC. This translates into CASSTYYEQYF.

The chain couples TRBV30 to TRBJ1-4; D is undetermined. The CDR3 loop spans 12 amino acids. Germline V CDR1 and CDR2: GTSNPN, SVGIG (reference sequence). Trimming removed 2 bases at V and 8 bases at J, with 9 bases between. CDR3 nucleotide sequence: TGTGCCTGGAGTCTCGCGGGAGAAAAACTGTTTTTT. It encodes CAWSLAGEKLFF.

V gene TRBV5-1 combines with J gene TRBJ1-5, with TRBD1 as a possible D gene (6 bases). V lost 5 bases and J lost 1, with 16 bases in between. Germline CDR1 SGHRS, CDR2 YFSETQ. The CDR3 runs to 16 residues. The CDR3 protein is CASRMKQGKSNQPQHF. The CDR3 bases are TGCGCCAGCAGAATGAAACAGGGAAAGAGCAATCAGCCCCAGCATTTT.

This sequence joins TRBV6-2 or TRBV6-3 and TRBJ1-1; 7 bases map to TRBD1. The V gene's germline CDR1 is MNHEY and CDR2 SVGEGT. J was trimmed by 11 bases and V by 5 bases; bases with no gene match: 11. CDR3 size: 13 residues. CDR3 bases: TGTGCCAGCAGTATTGACAGGGTATATCGGGCTTTCTTT. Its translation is CASSIDRVYRAFF.

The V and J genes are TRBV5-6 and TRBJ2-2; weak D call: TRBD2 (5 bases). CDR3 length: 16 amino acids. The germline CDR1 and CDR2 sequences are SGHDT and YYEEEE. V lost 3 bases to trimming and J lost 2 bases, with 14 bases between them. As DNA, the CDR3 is TGTGCCAGCAGCTATAGGAGGACTGGAAACACCGGGGAGCTGTTTTTT. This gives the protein CASSYRRTGNTGELFF. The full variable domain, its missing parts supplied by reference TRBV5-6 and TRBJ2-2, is DAGVTQSPTHLIKTRGQQVTLRCSPKSGHDTVSWYQQALGQGPQFIFQYYEEEERQRGNFPDRFSGHQFPNYSSELNVNALLLGDSALYLCASSYRRTGNTGELFFGEGSRLTVL.

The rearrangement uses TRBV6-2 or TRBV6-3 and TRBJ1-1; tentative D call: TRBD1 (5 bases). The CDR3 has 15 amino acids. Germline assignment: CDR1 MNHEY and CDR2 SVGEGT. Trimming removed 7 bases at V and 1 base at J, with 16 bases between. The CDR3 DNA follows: TGTGCCAGCACCCCGGGGCCCGGGAGGAACACTGAAGCTTTCTTT. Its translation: CASTPGPGRNTEAFF.

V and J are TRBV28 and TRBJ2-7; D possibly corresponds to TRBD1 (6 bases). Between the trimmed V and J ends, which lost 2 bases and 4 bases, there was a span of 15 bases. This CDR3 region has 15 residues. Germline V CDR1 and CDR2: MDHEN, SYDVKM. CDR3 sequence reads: CASSLGGQGRYEQYF. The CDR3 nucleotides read TGTGCCAGCAGTTTAGGGGGCCAGGGGCGGTACGAGCAGTACTTC.

Written as DNA, the CDR3 is TGTGCCAGCAGCCAAGATGCGGCGCGCGGTGAAGCTTTCTTT. Protein sequence: CASSQDAARGEAFF. The rearrangement joins TRBV3-1 (or the pseudogene TRBV3-2) to TRBJ1-1; unclear D gene. The V end was cut by 0 bases, the J end by 7 bases, with 12 bases between. Germline V gene sequence: CDR1 LGHDT, CDR2 YNNKEL (reference sequence). This CDR3 comprises 14 residues.

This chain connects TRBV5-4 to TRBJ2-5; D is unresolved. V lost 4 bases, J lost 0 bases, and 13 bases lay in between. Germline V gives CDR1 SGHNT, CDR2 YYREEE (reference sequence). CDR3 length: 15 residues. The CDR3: CASSVGHNNQETQYF. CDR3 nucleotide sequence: TGTGCCAGCAGCGTAGGGCATAATAACCAAGAGACCCAGTACTTC. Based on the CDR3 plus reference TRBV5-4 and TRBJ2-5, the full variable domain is ETGVTQSPTHLIKTRGQQVTLRCSSQSGHNTVSWYQQALGQGPQFIFQYYREEENGRGNFPPRFSGLQFPNYSSELNVNALELDDSALYLCASSVGHNNQETQYFGPGTRLLVL.

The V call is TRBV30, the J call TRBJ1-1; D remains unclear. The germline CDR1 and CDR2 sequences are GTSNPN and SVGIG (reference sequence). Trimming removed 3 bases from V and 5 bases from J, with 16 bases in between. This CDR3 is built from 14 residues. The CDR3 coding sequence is TGTGCCTGGAGCCACCGGGGTTTTGGGACTGAAGCTTTCTTT. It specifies CAWSHRGFGTEAFF.

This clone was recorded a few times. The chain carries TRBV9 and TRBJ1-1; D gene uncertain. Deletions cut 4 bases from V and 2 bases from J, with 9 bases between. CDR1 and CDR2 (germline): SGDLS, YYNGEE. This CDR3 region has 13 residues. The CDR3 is CASSTPPNTEAFF. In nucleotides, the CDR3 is TGTGCCAGCAGCACGCCCCCAAACACTGAAGCTTTCTTT.